Sequencing of this T cell receptor beta chain was carried out in a study of liver allograft versus peripheral blood T cells. Across the whole study: In transplanted livers, T cell receptor repertoires were compared with those found in the recipients' peripheral blood.

This CDR3 has 14 amino acids. Between the trimmed V and J ends, which lost 2 bases and 10 bases, there was a span of 12 bases. The germline V gene encodes CDR1 LNHDA and CDR2 SQIVND (reference sequence). This clonotype is classed as medium-sized. The antigen is unknown. TCRdb re-called the reads through MiXCR, storing one row per CDR3 protein. The sample gives 13,000 or so distinct CDR3 sequences, about 18% of which show up once; about 2% is in the top ten. Points from the study as a whole: Differences were reported between the T cell receptor repertoires inside liver allografts and those that were detected in peripheral blood.

The source is a human patient who had a liver transplant. The graft donor may be the source of some T cells. The chain joins TRBV19 to TRBJ1-6; D call uncertain. CDR3 in DNA: TGTGCCAGTAGTATAACCGGTGTGGAGTCACCCCTCCACTTT. Protein sequence: CASSITGVESPLHF.